Listed below are T cell receptor beta chains from one sample, sequenced in a study of cytomegalovirus exposure and HLA in healthy donors. Only in-frame clones appear in the TCRdb table, and some are missing; sequencing was by immunoSEQ multiplex PCR. The data contain 110,000 or so clones, 88% of them singletons. Sequencing was carried out using PBMCs. The receptors come from a man younger than 35 in good health and CMV-seronegative. Both conserved end residues are part of each CDR3. The D gene is left open where the match is weak. Rows may omit the clone size; those that give it use once, few, many or a size class.

V gene,D gene,J gene,clone size,CDR3 protein,CDR3 DNA
TRBV18,-,TRBJ2-7,-,CASSERYEQYF,TGTGCCAGCTCTGAGAGGTACGAGCAGTACTTC
TRBV7-9,TRBD1,TRBJ1-1,-,CASSSQSDRGTEAFF,TGTGCCAGCAGCTCTCAATCCGACAGGGGCACTGAAGCTTTCTTT
TRBV6-1,-,TRBJ1-1,once,CASSETENTEAFF,TGTGCCAGCAGTGAAACAGAAAACACTGAAGCTTTCTTT
TRBV30,TRBD1,TRBJ2-2,-,CAWGRGPGELFF,TGTGCCTGGGGCAGGGGGCCCGGGGAGCTGTTTTTT
TRBV5-1,TRBD1,TRBJ1-2,-,CASTRNTGQDFYGYTF,TGCGCCAGCACCCGCAATACGGGACAGGACTTCTATGGCTACACCTTC
TRBV11-3,TRBD1,TRBJ2-7,-,CASSFDRAVEQYF,TGTGCCAGCAGCTTTGACAGGGCGGTCGAGCAGTACTTC
TRBV6-1,TRBD2,TRBJ2-1,-,CASRLAGADYNEQFF,TGTGCCAGCAGATTAGCGGGAGCCGACTACAATGAGCAGTTCTTC
TRBV7-9,-,TRBJ1-2,-,CASSSDSPYGYTF,TGTGCCAGCAGCTCGGACAGTCCCTATGGCTACACCTTC
TRBV28,TRBD1,TRBJ1-6,-,CASSDRTGRSYNSPLHF,TGTGCCAGCAGTGATCGGACAGGGCGCTCCTATAATTCACCCCTCCACTTT
TRBV19,-,TRBJ1-1,-,CASSIGQPSTEAFF,TGTGCCAGTAGTATTGGGCAGCCCAGCACTGAAGCTTTCTTT
TRBV6-6,TRBD1,TRBJ1-2,-,CASTLGATGDIYGYTF,TGTGCCAGCACCTTGGGTGCGACAGGGGATATCTATGGCTACACCTTC
TRBV11-2,TRBD2,TRBJ2-5,-,CASSRRTSGRSAQYF,TGTGCCAGCAGCCGGAGGACTAGCGGGAGGTCGGCCCAGTACTTC
TRBV30,-,TRBJ1-3,-,CAWGGRVYSGNTIYF,TGTGCCTGGGGGGGGAGGGTCTACTCTGGAAACACCATATATTTT
TRBV19,TRBD1,TRBJ2-1,-,CASSQGASYNEQFF,TGTGCCAGTAGCCAGGGGGCCTCCTACAATGAGCAGTTCTTC
TRBV10-3,-,TRBJ2-5,-,CAISGDFQETQYF,TGTGCCATCAGTGGGGACTTCCAAGAGACCCAGTACTTC
TRBV5-6,-,TRBJ1-2,-,CASSRIKADGYTF,TGTGCCAGCAGCCGAATAAAAGCGGATGGCTACACCTTC
TRBV27,-,TRBJ1-5,-,CASRSLNSNQPQHF,TGTGCCAGCAGGTCCCTAAATAGCAATCAGCCCCAGCATTTT
TRBV10-3,-,TRBJ2-7,few,CAISESRGEQYF,TGTGCCATCAGTGAGAGCAGGGGCGAGCAGTACTTC
TRBV19,-,TRBJ2-7,-,CASSIGPQGIYEQYF,TGTGCCAGTAGTATAGGGCCCCAGGGGATCTACGAGCAGTACTTC
TRBV4-3,-,TRBJ1-6,-,CASSLMDSSNSPLHF,TGCGCCAGCAGCCTCATGGACAGCTCAAATTCACCCCTCCACTTT
TRBV28,TRBD1,TRBJ1-5,-,CASSSGLTGGTEPQHF,TGTGCCAGCAGCTCGGGATTGACAGGGGGCACGGAGCCCCAGCATTTT
TRBV28,TRBD2,TRBJ2-7,-,CASSPRLAGENYEQYF,TGTGCCAGCAGTCCGCGACTAGCGGGGGAGAACTACGAGCAGTACTTC
TRBV19,-,TRBJ1-6,-,CASTEITEGENSPLHF,TGTGCCAGTACCGAAATTACCGAGGGGGAAAATTCACCCCTCCACTTT
TRBV29-1,TRBD1,TRBJ2-1,-,CSVPTSGGNEQFF,TGCAGCGTCCCGACCTCAGGGGGCAATGAGCAGTTCTTC
TRBV5-1,-,TRBJ1-5,-,CASSEQVGQPQHF,TGCGCCAGCAGCGAACAGGTTGGTCAGCCCCAGCATTTT
TRBV7-9,TRBD2,TRBJ2-3,-,CASSQTSVIDTQYF,TGTGCCAGCAGCCAGACTAGCGTCATAGATACGCAGTATTTT
TRBV23-1,-,TRBJ2-7,-,CASSQIGARNYEQYF,TGCGCCAGCAGTCAAATAGGGGCCAGGAACTACGAGCAGTACTTC
TRBV5-6,TRBD1,TRBJ1-3,-,CASSPDGQGRNTIYF,TGTGCCAGCAGCCCGGACGGACAGGGCAGAAACACCATATATTTT
TRBV7-2,-,TRBJ2-1,once,CASSLSALGNEQFF,TGTGCCAGCAGCCTTAGCGCTCTAGGAAATGAGCAGTTCTTC
TRBV9,TRBD2,TRBJ2-7,-,CASSVSLAGYEQYF,TGTGCCAGCAGCGTAAGTCTAGCGGGATACGAGCAGTACTTC
TRBV4-1,-,TRBJ2-7,-,CASSQDWRGSGSYYEQYF,TGCGCCAGCAGCCAAGACTGGCGCGGGTCGGGTAGCTACTACGAGCAGTACTTC
TRBV11-3,-,TRBJ1-1,-,CASSLRREAFF,TGTGCCAGCAGCTTAAGGAGGGAAGCTTTCTTT
TRBV28,TRBD1,TRBJ2-7,-,CASSPPGTGSYEQYF,TGTGCCAGCAGTCCGCCAGGGACAGGCTCCTACGAGCAGTACTTC
TRBV5-8,-,TRBJ2-7,-,CASSWGQYEQYF,TGTGCCAGCAGCTGGGGGCAATACGAGCAGTACTTC
TRBV9,TRBD2,TRBJ2-1,many,CASSAGTSSYNEQFF,TGTGCCAGCAGCGCCGGGACTAGCTCCTACAATGAGCAGTTCTTC
TRBV21-1,-,TRBJ2-7,-,CAGKRVAGHQAEQYF,TGTGCCGGTAAAAGAGTAGCGGGACACCAAGCCGAGCAGTACTTC
TRBV5-1,TRBD2,TRBJ2-1,-,CASSSGTSGSYEQFF,TGCGCCAGCAGCTCCGGGACTAGCGGGAGTTATGAGCAGTTCTTC
TRBV25-1,-,TRBJ1-6,-,CASRRAGSSYNSPLHF,TGTGCCAGCAGGCGGGCGGGGTCGTCCTATAATTCACCCCTCCACTTT
TRBV5-1,TRBD2,TRBJ2-3,-,CASSTGLAGSTDTQYF,TGCGCCAGCAGCACCGGACTAGCGGGGAGCACAGATACGCAGTATTTT
TRBV6-6,-,TRBJ1-5,-,CANISNQPQHF,TGTGCCAATATCAGCAATCAGCCCCAGCATTTT
TRBV29-1,TRBD1,TRBJ1-1,-,CSVLRQGGITEAFF,TGCAGCGTTCTGAGACAGGGGGGGATAACTGAAGCTTTCTTT
TRBV19,-,TRBJ1-4,-,CASSYRGTNEKLFF,TGTGCCAGTAGCTACCGAGGGACTAATGAAAAACTGTTTTTT
TRBV14,TRBD1,TRBJ1-1,-,CASSQYRGRNTEAFF,TGTGCCAGCAGCCAGTACAGGGGGCGGAACACTGAAGCTTTCTTT
TRBV6-1,TRBD1,TRBJ2-1,-,CASKGQANRRNEQFF,TGTGCCAGCAAAGGACAGGCGAACAGACGCAATGAGCAGTTCTTC
TRBV15,-,TRBJ2-5,-,CATSRDSAGIGETQYF,TGTGCCACCAGCAGAGATTCGGCGGGGATCGGGGAGACCCAGTACTTC
TRBV5-1,-,TRBJ2-1,few,CASSLAGQGGEQFF,TGCGCCAGCAGCTTGGCCGGCCAGGGCGGTGAGCAGTTCTTC
TRBV7-8,-,TRBJ1-2,-,CASSLDPGVDYGYTF,TGTGCCAGCAGCTTGGATCCCGGGGTGGACTATGGCTACACCTTC
TRBV19,TRBD1,TRBJ2-1,-,CASSMPGQGVNEQFF,TGTGCCAGTAGTATGCCGGGACAGGGGGTCAATGAGCAGTTCTTC
TRBV19,-,TRBJ1-1,once,CASLTSGNTEAFF,TGTGCCAGTTTGACCAGCGGGAACACTGAAGCTTTCTTT
TRBV18,TRBD1,TRBJ1-2,-,CASSRSTGTGYNTNYGYTF,TGTGCCAGCTCACGAAGCACCGGGACAGGATACAACACTAACTATGGCTACACCTTC
TRBV28,TRBD1,TRBJ1-1,-,CASSSQYRDRRENTEAFF,TGTGCCAGCAGTTCACAATATCGGGACAGGAGAGAGAACACTGAAGCTTTCTTT
TRBV12-5,-,TRBJ2-3,-,CASGLAGTQYF,TGTGCTAGTGGTTTAGCCGGTACGCAGTATTTT